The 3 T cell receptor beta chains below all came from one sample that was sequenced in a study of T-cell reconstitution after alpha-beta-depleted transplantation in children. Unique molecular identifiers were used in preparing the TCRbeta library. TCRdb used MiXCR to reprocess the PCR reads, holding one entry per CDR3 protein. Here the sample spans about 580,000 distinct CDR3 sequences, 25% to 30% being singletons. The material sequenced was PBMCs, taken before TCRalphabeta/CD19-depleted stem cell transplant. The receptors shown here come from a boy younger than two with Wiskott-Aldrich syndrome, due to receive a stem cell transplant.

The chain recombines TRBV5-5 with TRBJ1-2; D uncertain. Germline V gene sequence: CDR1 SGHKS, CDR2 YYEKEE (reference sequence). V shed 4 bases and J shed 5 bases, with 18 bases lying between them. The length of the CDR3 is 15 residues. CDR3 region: CASSLEFIGEYGYTF. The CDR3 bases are TGTGCCAGCAGCCTTGAGTTTATCGGGGAGTATGGCTACACCTTC.

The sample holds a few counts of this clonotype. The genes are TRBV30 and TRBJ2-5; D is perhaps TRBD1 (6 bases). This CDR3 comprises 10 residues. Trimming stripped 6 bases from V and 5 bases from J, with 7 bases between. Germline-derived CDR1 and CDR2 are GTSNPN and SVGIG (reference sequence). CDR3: CACRGETQYF. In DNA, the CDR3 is TGTGCCTGCAGGGGTGAGACCCAGTACTTC.

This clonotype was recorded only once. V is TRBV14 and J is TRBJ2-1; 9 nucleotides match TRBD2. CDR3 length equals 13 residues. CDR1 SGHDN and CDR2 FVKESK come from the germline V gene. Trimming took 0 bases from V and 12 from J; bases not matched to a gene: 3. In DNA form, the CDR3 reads TGTGCCAGCAGCCAAGATCGGACTAGCGTGCAGTTCTTC. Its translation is CASSQDRTSVQFF.